This TCR beta chain appears in the sequencing data of a study of T cell responses to AZD1222 COVID-19 vaccine. Study-level findings and limits: After two AZD1222 doses, spike-specific TCR breadth and depth rose versus day 0.

The germline gives CDR1 SSHAT, CDR2 FNYEAQ (reference sequence). This CDR3 region has 17 residues. The method was immunoSEQ multiplex PCR; TCRdb's version includes in-frame clones alone and lacks a portion of them. This table holds around 100,000 clones, about 92% found once. To note about this clone: Antigen specificity is unknown. An end of the junction does not agree with germline; a read error may underlie this.

The sequencing used peripheral blood, collected on day 0 of AZD1222 vaccination. The rearrangement links TRBV7-7 to TRBJ1-1; D might be TRBD1 (6 bases). This receptor was obtained from an adult in good health. CDR3 in DNA: TGTGCTAGCAGCCATCCGGGTTGGGGGGCCCTGAACACTGAAGCTTTCTTT. This translates into CASSHPGWGALNTEAFF. The full variable domain, its missing parts supplied by reference TRBV7-7 and TRBJ1-1, is GAGVSQSPRYKVTKRGQDVTLRCDPISSHATLYWYQQALGQGPEFLTYFNYEAQPDKSGLPSDRFSAERPEGSISTLTIQRTEQRDSAMYRCASSHPGWGALNTEAFFGQGTRLTVV.